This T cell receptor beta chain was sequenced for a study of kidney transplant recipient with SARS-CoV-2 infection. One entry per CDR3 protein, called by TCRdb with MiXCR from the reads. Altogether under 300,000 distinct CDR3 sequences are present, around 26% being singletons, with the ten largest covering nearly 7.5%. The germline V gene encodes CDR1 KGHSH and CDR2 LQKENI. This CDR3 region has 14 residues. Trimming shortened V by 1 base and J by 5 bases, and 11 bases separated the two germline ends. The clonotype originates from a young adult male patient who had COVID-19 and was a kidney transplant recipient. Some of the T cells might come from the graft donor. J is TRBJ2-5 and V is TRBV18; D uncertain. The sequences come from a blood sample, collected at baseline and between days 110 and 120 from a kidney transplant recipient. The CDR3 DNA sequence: TGTGCCAGCTCACCACGGGAACAATTGGAGACCCAGTACTTC. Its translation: CASSPREQLETQYF.